The 2 T cell receptor beta chains reported below all come from one sample, sequenced in a study of blood T cell repertoires in COVID-19. Sequenced by immunoSEQ multiplex PCR; TCRdb stores in-frame clones only, minus some. The sample yields 360,000 or so clones, roughly 87% seen once. The sequenced sample consisted of PBMCs or T cells enriched from blood (not recorded which). These receptors were taken from a woman aged 30 to 39 who had recovered from COVID-19.

V gene TRBV2 combines with J gene TRBJ2-2; 8 bases line up with TRBD2. Looked up from germline, CDR1 is SNHLY and CDR2 is FYNNEI. With 6 bases clipped from V and 5 bases from J, the junction kept 5 bases outside the gene matches. The CDR3 length is 14 residues. CDR3 in DNA: TGTGCCAGCAGGGGACTAGGGGGAACCGGGGAGCTGTTTTTT. It yields the protein CASRGLGGTGELFF.

The chain joins TRBV29-1 to TRBJ1-5; D is uncertain. V was trimmed by 0 bases and J by 9 bases, leaving 12 bases between them. CDR1 SQVTM and CDR2 ANQGSEA come from the germline V gene. This CDR3 has 13 residues. CDR3 loop: CSVEEGSGPPQHF. CDR3 in DNA: TGCAGCGTTGAAGAGGGCTCAGGTCCGCCCCAGCATTTT. The variable domain in full, with the rest retrieved from reference TRBV29-1 and TRBJ1-5, is SAVISQKPSRDICQRGTSLTIQCQVDSQVTMMFWYRQQPGQSLTLIATANQGSEATYESGFVIDKFPISRPNLTFSTLTVSNMSPEDSSIYLCSVEEGSGPPQHFGDGTRLSIL.